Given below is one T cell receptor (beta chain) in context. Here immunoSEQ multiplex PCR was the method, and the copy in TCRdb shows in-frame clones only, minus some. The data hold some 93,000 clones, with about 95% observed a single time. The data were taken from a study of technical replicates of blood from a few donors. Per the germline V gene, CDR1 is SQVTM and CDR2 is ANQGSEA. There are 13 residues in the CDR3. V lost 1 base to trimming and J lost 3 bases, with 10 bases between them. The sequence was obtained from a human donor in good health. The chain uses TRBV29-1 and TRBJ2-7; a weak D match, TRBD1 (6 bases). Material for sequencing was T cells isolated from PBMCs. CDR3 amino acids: CSVEGDTLYEQYF. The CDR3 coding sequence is TGCAGCGTTGAAGGGGACACCCTCTACGAGCAGTACTTC.